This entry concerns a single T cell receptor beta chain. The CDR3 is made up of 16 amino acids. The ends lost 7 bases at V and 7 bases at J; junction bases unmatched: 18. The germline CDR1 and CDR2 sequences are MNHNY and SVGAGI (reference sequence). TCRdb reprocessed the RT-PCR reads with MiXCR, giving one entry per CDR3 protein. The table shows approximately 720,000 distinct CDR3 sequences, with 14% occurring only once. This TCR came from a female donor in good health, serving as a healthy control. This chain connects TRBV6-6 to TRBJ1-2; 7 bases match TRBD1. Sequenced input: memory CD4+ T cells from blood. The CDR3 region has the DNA TGTGCCAGCACCGCGGGGGGACAGCGGACCCAGGGTGGCTACACCTTC. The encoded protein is CASTAGGQRTQGGYTF.